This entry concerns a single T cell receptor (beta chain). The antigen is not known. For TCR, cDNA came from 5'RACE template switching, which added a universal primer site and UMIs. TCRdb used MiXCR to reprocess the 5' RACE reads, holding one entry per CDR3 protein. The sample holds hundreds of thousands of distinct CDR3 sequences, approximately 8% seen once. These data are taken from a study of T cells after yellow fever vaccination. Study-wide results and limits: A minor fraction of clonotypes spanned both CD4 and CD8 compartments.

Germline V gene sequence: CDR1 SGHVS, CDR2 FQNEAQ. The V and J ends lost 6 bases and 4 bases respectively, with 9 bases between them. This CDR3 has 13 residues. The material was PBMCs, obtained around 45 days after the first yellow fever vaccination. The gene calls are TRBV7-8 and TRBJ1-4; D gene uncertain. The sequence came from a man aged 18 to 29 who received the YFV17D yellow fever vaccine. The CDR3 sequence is CASSRVLNEKLFF. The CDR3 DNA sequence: TGTGCCAGCAGTCGGGTCCTTAATGAAAAACTGTTTTTT.